These 21 T cell receptor beta chains were sequenced from one sample in a study of T cells in Graves' hyperthyroidism and ophthalmopathy. Using RNA transcripts as the source, TCR beta CDR3 regions were amplified. First-round RT-PCR with HTBI primers amplified the TCR CDR3 region. TCRdb re-derived calls from the multiplex PCR reads in MiXCR, one entry per CDR3 protein. Among about 400,000 distinct CDR3 sequences listed, 20% to 30% were seen once. Material for sequencing was blood. These receptors were taken from a man between 50 and 59 years old with Graves' hyperthyroidism.

To note about this clonotype: One end of the junction does not line up with germline, which may come from a read error. J is TRBJ1-2 and V is TRBV2; possible D gene TRBD1, 5 bases. Germline lookup yields CDR1 SNHLY and CDR2 FYNNEI. The CDR3 is 10 residues long. The CDR3 bases are TGTGCCAGCCAGGGTTGCAGGGTACCCTTC. Translating it yields CASQGCRVPF.

V is TRBV2 and J is TRBJ1-3; the D gene is possibly TRBD1 (6 bases). CDR3 length: 15 residues. Germline V CDR1 and CDR2: SNHLY, FYNNEI. Trimming removed 2 bases at V and 0 bases at J, with 8 bases between. This chain's CDR3 is CASSEWDNSGNTIYF. CDR3 nucleotide sequence: TGTGCCAGCAGTGAATGGGACAACTCTGGAAACACCATATATTTT.

This clonotype was recorded a few times. The chain recombines TRBV2 with TRBJ1-1; D unresolved. Germline-derived CDR1 and CDR2 are SNHLY and FYNNEI. CDR3 length equals 11 residues. V lost 7 bases, J lost 5 bases, and 8 bases lay in between. Written as DNA, the CDR3 is TGTGCCAGCATGTGGGTGACTGAAGCTTTCTTT. As protein: CASMWVTEAFF. Full variable domain (outside the CDR3, taken from reference TRBV2 and TRBJ1-1): EPEVTQTPSHQVTQMGQEVILRCVPISNHLYFYWYRQILGQKVEFLVSFYNNEISEKSEIFDDQFSVERPDGSNFTLKIRSTKLEDSAMYFCASMWVTEAFFGQGTRLTVV.

This clonotype occurred many times. V is TRBV15 and J is TRBJ2-3; 8 bases are shared with TRBD2. The CDR3 runs to 14 residues. The J segment lost 4 bases and the V segment lost 5 bases, leaving 5 bases of the junction unmatched. Germline CDR1 LNHNV, CDR2 YYDKDF (reference sequence). DNA for the CDR3: TGTGCCACCAGCCCTCTAGCGGGCGCAGATACGCAGTATTTT. This translates into CATSPLAGADTQYF.

This clonotype was observed a few times. A clone one base away is much larger, so this may be a read error. V usage is TRBV11-2 and J usage is TRBJ2-5; D is perhaps TRBD1 or TRBD2 (5 bases each). Looked up from germline, CDR1 is SGHAT and CDR2 is FQNNGV. The V gene lost 5 bases and the J gene lost 9 bases, with 22 bases spanning the gap. The CDR3 has 15 amino acids. DNA of the CDR3: TGTGCCAGCAGCGTCGGGACGCCCGGCCCTCAGTCCCAGTACTTC. Translating it yields CASSVGTPGPQSQYF.

The chain couples TRBV18 to TRBJ1-2; maybe TRBD1 (5 bases). Germline V gene lookup returns CDR1 KGHSH and CDR2 LQKENI. CDR3 size: 14 residues. Deletions cut 3 bases from V and 6 bases from J, with 14 bases between. The CDR3 DNA follows: TGTGCCAGCTCACCCGAGGCCAGGGTCGATGGCTACACCTTC. The encoded protein is CASSPEARVDGYTF.

Only a few counts were recorded for this clonotype. The chain joins TRBV27 to TRBJ2-3; 9 nucleotides agree with TRBD2. From germline, CDR1 is MNHEY and CDR2 SMNVEV (reference sequence). J was trimmed by 4 bases and V by 4 bases; bases with no gene match: 3. The CDR3 sequence is 14 residues long. CDR3 region: CASSSRLAADTQYF. The CDR3 DNA is TGTGCCAGCAGTTCCAGACTAGCGGCAGATACGCAGTATTTT.

This chain links TRBV7-2 with TRBJ2-7; the D is unclear. The ends were cut back, 3 bases at V and 2 bases at J, with 11 bases in the middle. The CDR3 spans 14 residues. CDR1 and CDR2 from the germline V gene are SGHTA and FQGNSA. As DNA, the CDR3 is TGTGCCAGCAGCTTCAATGCAGGACCCTACGAGCAGTACTTC. It translates to CASSFNAGPYEQYF.

The gene calls are TRBV4-2 and TRBJ2-2; perhaps D is TRBD1 or TRBD2 (5 bases each). The V end lost 0 bases, the J end lost 5 bases, and 10 bases lay between the germline ends. Germline CDR1 LGHNA, CDR2 YNFKEQ. This CDR3 has 15 amino acids. The CDR3 spells CASSQDRGRTGELFF. The DNA for the CDR3 is TGTGCCAGCAGCCAAGATCGGGGACGGACCGGGGAGCTGTTTTTT.

This clonotype was observed a handful of times. The chain uses TRBV6-5 and TRBJ2-7, with 10 positions matching TRBD2. CDR3 length: 16 residues. Germline V gene data show CDR1 as MNHEY and CDR2 as SVGAGI. Unmatched junction bases numbered 8, after V lost 0 bases and J lost 6 bases. Here the CDR3 reads CASSYSRDSGRAEQYF. In nucleotides, the CDR3 is TGTGCCAGCAGTTACTCTAGAGACAGCGGGAGGGCCGAGCAGTACTTC.

This clonotype occurred many times. The chain couples TRBV12-3 or TRBV12-4 to TRBJ2-3; 11 bases agree with TRBD2. The CDR3 totals 18 residues. V lost 8 bases and J lost 0; bases outside the gene matches: 13. The chain's CDR3 is CASSRGTSGVPSTDTQYF. The CDR3 DNA is TGTGCCAGCTCCCGAGGGACTAGCGGTGTTCCTAGCACAGATACGCAGTATTTT.

This clonotype came up many times. This chain links TRBV5-1 with TRBJ2-1; D unresolved. CDR1 is SGHRS, CDR2 YFSETQ, per germline. The CDR3 sequence is 14 residues long. V was trimmed by 3 bases and J by 4 bases, leaving 11 bases between them. Written as DNA, the CDR3 is TGCGCCAGCAGCTCGGACCCAAAGTACAATGAGCAGTTCTTC. Encoded protein: CASSSDPKYNEQFF.

The chain links TRBV5-1 to TRBJ2-7, with 11 nucleotides matching TRBD1. With 5 bases clipped from V and 1 base from J, the junction kept 5 bases outside the gene matches. Germline V gene lookup returns CDR1 SGHRS and CDR2 YFSETQ. The CDR3 is made up of 15 amino acids. This CDR3 reads CASSWDRGKSYEQYF. The DNA for the CDR3 is TGCGCCAGCAGTTGGGACAGGGGGAAATCCTACGAGCAGTACTTC.

Ten or more counts support this clonotype. The genes are TRBV12-3 or TRBV12-4 and TRBJ2-7; TRBD2 agrees at 13 bases. CDR3 length: 13 amino acids. V lost 10 bases, J lost 5 bases, and 5 bases stayed unmatched. The CDR3 is CATGLAGEDEQYF. DNA for the CDR3: TGTGCCACCGGACTAGCGGGAGAGGACGAGCAGTACTTC.

A few counts support this clonotype. V usage is TRBV3-1 and J usage is TRBJ2-7, with TRBD2 as a possible D gene (6 bases). The CDR3 contains 14 residues. Trimming took off 1 base at V and 4 bases at J, with 11 bases between the two ends. Germline V lookup: CDR1 LGHDT, CDR2 YNNKEL (reference sequence). CDR3 bases: TGTGCCAGCAGCCAAGCGGTCGGGGGATACGAGCAGTACTTC. Translation gives CASSQAVGGYEQYF.

This clonotype was detected many times. This chain joins TRBV28 and TRBJ2-3; D unresolved. V was pared by 5 bases and J by 2 bases, with 5 bases between. The CDR3 covers 12 residues. Germline assignment: CDR1 MDHEN and CDR2 SYDVKM. The CDR3: CASSPHTDTQYF. Here the CDR3 DNA reads TGTGCCAGCAGTCCCCACACAGATACGCAGTATTTT.

This clonotype has more than one count but fewer than ten. The chain has TRBV10-3 and TRBJ2-1, with 11 nucleotides matching TRBD2. Germline V lookup: CDR1 ENHRY, CDR2 SYGVKD. CDR3 length equals 21 residues. V trimming: 2 bases; J trimming: 0 bases; junction bases outside the gene matches: 15. The CDR3 nucleotides read TGTGCCATCAGTGAGCGAGCAGGGCTAGCGGGAGGAAAGAGCTCCTACAATGAGCAGTTCTTC. Protein sequence: CAISERAGLAGGKSSYNEQFF.

V usage is TRBV19 and J usage is TRBJ2-7; D possibly corresponds to TRBD2 (6 bases). Trimming cost V 3 bases and J 4 bases, with 13 bases left between them. The CDR3 is made up of 14 amino acids. The germline V gene has CDR1 LNHDA and CDR2 SQIVND (reference sequence). The DNA for the CDR3 is TGTGCCAGTAGTATTTACGGGGGATTGTACGAGCAGTACTTC. It yields the protein CASSIYGGLYEQYF.

The V and J genes are TRBV9 and TRBJ1-2; 7 positions agree with TRBD1. CDR1 SGDLS and CDR2 YYNGEE come from the germline V gene. V lost 3 bases to trimming and J lost 5 bases; unmatched junction nucleotides: 7. The CDR3 has 14 residues. The CDR3 sequence is CASSARQGSYGYTF. Written as DNA, the CDR3 is TGTGCCAGCAGCGCGCGACAGGGATCTTATGGCTACACCTTC.

In this sample, this clonotype turned up many times. The V call is TRBV2, the J call TRBJ1-1, with TRBD1 identical over 8 bases. CDR1 and CDR2 from the germline V gene are SNHLY and FYNNEI. Trimming at V came to 4 bases and at J to 4 bases, leaving 5 bases not matched to a gene. The CDR3 contains 14 residues. CDR3 in DNA: TGTGCCAGCAGTGGCGGACAGGGTTTCACTGAAGCTTTCTTT. It is translated as CASSGGQGFTEAFF. Variable domain in full (rest from reference TRBV2 and TRBJ1-1): EPEVTQTPSHQVTQMGQEVILRCVPISNHLYFYWYRQILGQKVEFLVSFYNNEISEKSEIFDDQFSVERPDGSNFTLKIRSTKLEDSAMYFCASSGGQGFTEAFFGQGTRLTVV.

The chain uses TRBV5-1 and TRBJ2-1; 7 bases match TRBD2. This CDR3 has 14 amino acids. Unmatched junction bases numbered 4, after V lost 4 bases and J lost 3 bases. Germline loops: CDR1 SGHRS, CDR2 YFSETQ. The CDR3 loop is CASSGGRGYNEQFF. Written as DNA, the CDR3 is TGCGCCAGCAGCGGGGGGAGGGGCTACAATGAGCAGTTCTTC.